The rows below give T cell receptor beta chains drawn from one sample of a study of blood T cell repertoires in COVID-19. Some clones are missing from TCRdb's copy, which holds only in-frame ones; the method was immunoSEQ multiplex PCR. The sample holds 250,000 to 300,000 clones, over 70% seen once. Sequencing used peripheral blood. The receptors here all came from a woman of 80 years or more with acute or convalescent COVID-19. Both conserved end residues are part of each CDR3. The D gene is left open where the match is weak. Size values are once, few and many counts, or a class for expanded clones, and some rows have none.

TRBJ2-5,.,TRBV10-3,TRBD2,CAISPAGGLETQYF,TGTGCCATCAGTCCCGCGGGAGGATTAGAGACCCAGTACTTC
TRBJ1-6,.,TRBV18,TRBD1,CASSPTGTGVGSPLHF,TGTGCCAGCTCACCTACCGGGACAGGGGTCGGTTCACCCCTCCACTTT
TRBJ2-7,.,TRBV6-6,TRBD1,CASSLTGEASGQYF,TGTGCCAGCAGCCTGACAGGGGAGGCGTCAGGGCAGTACTTC
TRBJ2-1,.,TRBV9,.,CASSVGGGRSNEQFF,TGTGCCAGCAGCGTGGGGGGAGGAAGGTCAAATGAGCAGTTCTTC
TRBJ2-7,.,TRBV5-4,TRBD2,CASRLAGGPWEQYF,TGTGCCAGCAGGTTAGCGGGAGGGCCTTGGGAGCAGTACTTC
TRBJ1-2,once,TRBV2,.,CASSLENGLQPYGYTF,TGTGCCAGCAGCCTAGAGAACGGACTGCAACCATATGGCTACACCTTC
TRBJ1-6,once,TRBV7-9,TRBD1,CASSNQGAVYNSPLHF,TGTGCCAGCAGCAACCAGGGGGCTGTATATAATTCACCCCTCCACTTT
TRBJ1-2,.,TRBV27,.,CASSSATTNYGYTF,TGTGCCAGCAGTTCCGCGACAACCAACTATGGCTACACCTTC
TRBJ1-6,.,TRBV10-3,TRBD1,CASKEGQENSPLHF,TGTGCCTCAAAGGAGGGACAGGAAAATTCACCCCTCCACTTT
TRBJ1-2,.,TRBV11-2,.,CASRRAGSRYGYTF,TGTGCCAGCAGACGGGCGGGGAGCCGCTATGGCTACACCTTC
TRBJ2-3,.,TRBV7-8,TRBD1,CASSLAREDRGADTQYF,TGTGCCAGCAGCTTAGCGAGGGAGGACAGGGGGGCAGATACGCAGTATTTT
TRBJ1-1,once,TRBV18,.,CASSPGADTEAFF,TGTGCCAGCTCACCAGGGGCGGACACTGAAGCTTTCTTT
TRBJ2-1,.,TRBV10-1,TRBD1,CASRRQGNYNEQFF,TGCGCCAGCAGAAGACAGGGTAACTACAATGAGCAGTTCTTC
TRBJ2-6,.,TRBV18,TRBD1,CASGPRGLGANVLTF,TGTGCCAGCGGACCCAGGGGGCTTGGGGCCAACGTCCTGACTTTC
TRBJ2-7,.,TRBV19,.,CASSVAPSYEQYF,TGTGCCAGTAGTGTGGCACCTTCCTACGAGCAGTACTTC
TRBJ1-3,.,TRBV2,.,CASSWTDFSGNTIYF,TGTGCCAGCAGTTGGACAGATTTCTCTGGAAACACCATATATTTT
TRBJ2-3,.,TRBV19,TRBD2,CASRPSGSIDTQYF,TGTGCCAGCCGCCCTAGCGGGAGTATAGATACGCAGTATTTT